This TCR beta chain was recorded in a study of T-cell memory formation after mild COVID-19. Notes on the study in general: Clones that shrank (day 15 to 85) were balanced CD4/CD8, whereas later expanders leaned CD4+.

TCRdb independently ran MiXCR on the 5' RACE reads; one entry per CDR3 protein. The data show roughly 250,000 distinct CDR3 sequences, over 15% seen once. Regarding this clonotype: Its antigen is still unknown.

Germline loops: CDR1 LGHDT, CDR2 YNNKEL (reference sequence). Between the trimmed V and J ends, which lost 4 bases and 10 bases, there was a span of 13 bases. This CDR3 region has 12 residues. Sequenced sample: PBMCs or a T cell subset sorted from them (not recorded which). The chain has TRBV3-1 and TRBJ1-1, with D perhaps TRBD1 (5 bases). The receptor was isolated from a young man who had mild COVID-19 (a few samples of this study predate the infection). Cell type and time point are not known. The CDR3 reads CASSRLGTRAFF. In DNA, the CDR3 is TGTGCCAGCAGCCGGTTGGGGACGCGAGCTTTCTTT.